Each of the 17 T cell receptor beta chains below was sequenced from the same sample in a study of long-term antiretroviral therapy in people with HIV. Running of the v3.0 immunoSEQ assay took place at survey level. Produced via immunoSEQ multiplex PCR; TCRdb's table is partial and in-frame only. Of around 25,000 clones detected, roughly 94% appear once; the ten largest clones hold 2.2%. Sequenced material: unsorted PBMCs, taken around 4.7 years after starting antiretroviral therapy. The source of these receptors is a woman between 45 and 60 years old with HIV.

The V gene is TRBV5-6, the J gene TRBJ1-1, with D possibly matching TRBD1 (6 bases). From germline, CDR1 is SGHDT and CDR2 YYEEEE. With 1 base removed from V and 4 bases from J, the gap between germline ends came to 11 bases. The CDR3 runs 14 residues. The CDR3 bases are TGTGCCAGCAGCTTGTACAGGGCGAGCACTGAAGCTTTCTTT. Amino acid sequence: CASSLYRASTEAFF.

This clone has a single count. The J gene is TRBJ1-1, the V gene TRBV18, with D tentatively TRBD1 (5 bases). V was cut by 6 bases and J by 1 base, with 15 bases left in between. Germline-derived CDR1 and CDR2 are KGHSH and LQKENI. The CDR3 has 15 residues. The CDR3 loop reads CASSPRGTRNTEAFF. CDR3 bases: TGTGCCAGCTCGCCGAGGGGAACTCGGAACACTGAAGCTTTCTTT.

The chain recombines TRBV4-3 with TRBJ2-3, with D possibly matching TRBD2 (6 bases). Germline lookup yields CDR1 LGHNA and CDR2 YSLEER. The CDR3 contains 17 residues. Trimming shortened V by 1 base and J by 2 bases, and 16 bases separated the two germline ends. CDR3 nucleotide sequence: TGCGCCAGCAGCCAAGGATTCGGGGGAGTCATCACAGATACGCAGTATTTT. Its protein is CASSQGFGGVITDTQYF.

The chain joins TRBV7-2 to TRBJ2-1, with a tentative D call TRBD1 (5 bases). Trimming removed 1 base from V and 7 bases from J, with 17 bases in between. This CDR3 region has 16 residues. Germline V lookup: CDR1 SGHTA, CDR2 FQGNSA. The CDR3 DNA is TGTGCCAGCAGCTTAGTGTTTGGGGCAGCCCAAAATGAGCAGTTCTTC. Translating it yields CASSLVFGAAQNEQFF. The whole variable domain, filled in from reference TRBV7-2 and TRBJ2-1, reads GAGVSQSPSNKVTEKGKDVELRCDPISGHTALYWYRQSLGQGLEFLIYFQGNSAPDKSGLPSDRFSAERTGGSVSTLTIQRTQQEDSAVYLCASSLVFGAAQNEQFFGPGTRLTVL.

This chain's CDR3 is CATSRVAGRGAQETQYF. In DNA, the CDR3 is TGTGCCACCAGCAGGGTGGCGGGGAGAGGCGCCCAAGAGACCCAGTACTTC. The J gene is TRBJ2-5, the V gene TRBV15, with D perhaps TRBD2 (6 bases). The V end lost 3 bases, the J end lost 1 base, and 18 bases lay between the germline ends. The CDR3 is 17 residues long. Germline CDR1 and CDR2: LNHNV and YYDKDF (reference sequence).

This chain uses TRBV19 with TRBJ2-1, with D tentatively TRBD1 (6 bases). Germline CDR1 LNHDA, CDR2 SQIVND (reference sequence). V was cut by 1 base and J by 4 bases, with 14 bases left in between. The CDR3 sequence is 16 residues long. The chain's CDR3 is CASSIGGRGRYNEQFF. DNA for the CDR3: TGTGCCAGTAGTATAGGGGGCAGGGGTCGGTACAATGAGCAGTTCTTC.

The chain uses TRBV5-6 and TRBJ2-1, with D maybe TRBD2 (6 bases). CDR3 length: 17 residues. V gave up 2 bases and J gave up 4 bases, with 19 bases separating them. CDR1 is SGHDT and CDR2 is YYEEEE in the germline V gene. The CDR3 DNA reads as TGTGCCAGCAGCTTAAGCGGGCTCACCACGGGGTACAATGAGCAGTTCTTC. Residues: CASSLSGLTTGYNEQFF.

The chain is built from TRBV29-1 and TRBJ2-1, with unresolved D. The CDR3 spans 11 residues. Germline V gene sequence: CDR1 SQVTM, CDR2 ANQGSEA. With 0 bases removed from V and 4 bases from J, the gap between germline ends came to 1 base. This CDR3 reads CSVEDYNEQFF. The CDR3 DNA reads TGCAGCGTTGAAGATTACAATGAGCAGTTCTTC.

The chain recombines TRBV6-5 with TRBJ2-2, with TRBD2 identical over 10 bases. V trimming: 6 bases; J trimming: 1 base; junction bases outside the gene matches: 2. Germline CDR1 MNHEY, CDR2 SVGAGI. The CDR3 runs to 15 residues. The CDR3 spells CASSGLAENTGELFF. CDR3 coding DNA: TGTGCCAGCAGCGGACTAGCGGAGAACACCGGGGAGCTGTTTTTT.

The genes are TRBV6-5 and TRBJ2-7, with a tentative D call TRBD2 (6 bases). The CDR3 runs to 15 residues. Germline CDR1 is MNHEY and CDR2 is SVGAGI. Deletions cut 2 bases from V and 2 bases from J, with 13 bases between. Here the CDR3 DNA reads TGTGCCAGCAGTTACGCCCTAGCGAGTCCCTACGAGCAGTACTTC. Protein product: CASSYALASPYEQYF.

CDR3 in amino acids: CASRPGQYGYTF. The DNA of the CDR3 is TGTGCCAGCAGGCCAGGACAATATGGCTACACCTTC. The V and J genes are TRBV27 and TRBJ1-2; D may be TRBD1 (5 bases). The CDR3 contains 12 residues. The V gene's germline CDR1 is MNHEY and CDR2 SMNVEV (reference sequence). The V and J ends lost 6 bases and 5 bases respectively, with 10 bases between them.

V is TRBV5-1 and J is TRBJ2-3; 12 bases align to TRBD2. Germline V lookup: CDR1 SGHRS, CDR2 YFSETQ. V shed 3 bases and J 6 bases; nucleotides not matched to a gene: 8. CDR3 length equals 16 residues. The CDR3 coding sequence is TGCGCCAGCAGCTCCAAACTAGCGGGAGGAGGGGATACGCAGTATTTT. Protein product: CASSSKLAGGGDTQYF.

This chain uses TRBV19 with TRBJ2-1; either TRBD1 or TRBD2 may supply D (5 bases each). This CDR3 is 16 amino acids long. The germline CDR1 and CDR2 sequences are LNHDA and SQIVND (reference sequence). The ends were cut back, 6 bases at V and 3 bases at J, with 18 bases in the middle. CDR3 amino acids: CASREASIGHYNEQFF. Written as DNA, the CDR3 is TGTGCCAGTAGGGAGGCCTCCATCGGACACTACAATGAGCAGTTCTTC.

The J gene is TRBJ2-7, the V gene TRBV5-1, with TRBD2 identical over 9 bases. The CDR3 is 15 residues long. V gave up 3 bases and J gave up 3 bases; unmatched junction bases: 7. Looked up from germline, CDR1 is SGHRS and CDR2 is YFSETQ. The CDR3 DNA reads as TGCGCCAGCAGCTCCCCGGGACTAGCCATCTACGAGCAGTACTTC. Translation: CASSSPGLAIYEQYF.

The chain is built from TRBV6-6 and TRBJ2-1, with D perhaps assigned TRBD1 or TRBD2 (5 bases each). CDR1 is MNHNY and CDR2 is SVGAGI in the germline V gene (reference sequence). The CDR3 has 14 residues. The germline V and J ends were trimmed by 5 bases and 8 bases, with 16 bases remaining between them. The CDR3 DNA is TGTGCCAGCAGTCCCGGACTGTTGGGGGATGAGCAGTTCTTC. Protein sequence: CASSPGLLGDEQFF.

The CDR3 region is CASSSTNTGELFF. The CDR3 coding sequence is TGTGCCAGCAGTTCCACGAACACCGGGGAGCTGTTTTTT. The chain combines TRBV28 with TRBJ2-2; D is ambiguous. The germline V gene encodes CDR1 MDHEN and CDR2 SYDVKM. The CDR3 length is 13 residues. V was shortened by 4 bases and J by 0 bases, with 3 bases between the two germline ends.

The chain recombines TRBV5-4 with TRBJ2-7, with D uncertain. V lost 4 bases to trimming and J lost 7 bases, with 9 bases between them. Germline loops: CDR1 SGHNT, CDR2 YYREEE (reference sequence). This CDR3 is 11 amino acids long. The CDR3 sequence is CASSTPGEQYF. The CDR3 coding sequence is TGTGCCAGCAGCACTCCCGGGGAGCAGTACTTC.